A single sample gave rise to the 12 T cell receptor beta chains below, sequenced in a study of T cells after yellow fever vaccination. TCRdb called the 5' RACE reads again in MiXCR, with one record for every CDR3 protein. The sample includes approximately 510,000 distinct CDR3 sequences, 20% to 25% seen only once; the top ten take around 16%. The sequencing used PBMCs, collected approximately 22 days after the first yellow fever vaccination. The receptors were sampled from a man younger than 35 who received the YFV17D yellow fever vaccine.

A remark on this clonotype: A much larger clone lies one base from this, so it may be a read error. The chain employs TRBV5-1 and TRBJ1-1, with a possible D match to TRBD1 (5 bases). Germline loops: CDR1 SGHRS, CDR2 YFSETQ. This CDR3 spans 15 amino acids. The DNA for the CDR3 is TGCGCCAACAGCTTAGACAGCAACTCGTGGACTGAAGCTTTCTTT. Its protein is CANSLDSNSWTEAFF.

This clonotype was observed a handful of times. The chain combines TRBV12-3 or TRBV12-4 with TRBJ2-7; TRBD1 might be the D (6 bases). The V end lost 2 bases, the J end lost 2 bases, and 10 bases lay between the germline ends. The CDR3 is made up of 14 amino acids. DNA for the CDR3: TGTGCCAGCAGTTTATGGGGGACACCCTACGAGCAGTACTTC. Protein product: CASSLWGTPYEQYF.

The J gene is TRBJ1-5, the V gene TRBV7-2; possibly TRBD1 for D (5 bases). Germline V gene data show CDR1 as SGHTA and CDR2 as FQGNSA. CDR3 length: 17 residues. Trimming took off 1 base at V and 0 bases at J, with 13 bases between the two ends. For the CDR3, the DNA is TGTGCCAGCAGCTTAGTTTCTCGACAGCCTAGCAATCAGCCCCAGCATTTT. Translated, it gives CASSLVSRQPSNQPQHF.

J is TRBJ2-7 and V is TRBV23-1; no clear D. TRBV23-1 is filed as an ORF, its function uncertain. There are 14 residues in the CDR3. The V end was cut by 4 bases, the J end by 3 bases, with 13 bases between. The CDR3 sequence is CASSPKGSNYEQYF. CDR3 in DNA: TGCGCCAGCAGTCCAAAGGGCAGTAACTACGAGCAGTACTTC.

This sequence joins TRBV5-1 and TRBJ1-1; a possible D gene is TRBD1 (5 bases). V was trimmed by 1 base and J by 9 bases, leaving 19 bases between them. In germline, CDR1 is SGHRS, CDR2 YFSETQ. There are 15 residues in the CDR3. CDR3 coding DNA: TGCGCCAGCAGCTTGAGAACCCACAGTGGGACTAAAGCTTTCTTT. Translating gives CASSLRTHSGTKAFF.

This clonotype was counted ten times or more. The rearrangement uses TRBV4-3 and TRBJ2-4; 7 bases line up with TRBD1. Trimming at V came to 0 bases and at J to 8 bases, leaving 4 bases not matched to a gene. The CDR3 extends over 14 amino acids. Germline-derived CDR1 and CDR2 are LGHNA and YSLEER. CDR3: CASSQETGAHIQYF. For the CDR3, the DNA is TGCGCCAGCAGCCAAGAAACAGGGGCCCACATTCAGTACTTC.

The CDR3 protein is CASSQQGATRNIQYF. As DNA, the CDR3 is TGCGCCAGCAGCCAACAGGGGGCTACCCGAAACATTCAGTACTTC. The V gene is TRBV4-3, the J gene TRBJ2-4, with 8 bases aligning to TRBD1. This CDR3 has 15 residues. J gave up 6 bases and V 2 bases, and 6 bases lay outside the gene matches. Germline V lookup: CDR1 LGHNA, CDR2 YSLEER.

This clonotype occurred a few times. The chain couples TRBV7-9 to TRBJ1-3; 8 bases fit TRBD1. Germline lookup yields CDR1 SEHNR and CDR2 FQNEAQ (reference sequence). This CDR3 region has 16 residues. J was trimmed by 0 bases and V by 3 bases; bases with no gene match: 4. This CDR3 reads CASSFGQGPSGNTIYF. CDR3 bases: TGTGCCAGCAGCTTTGGACAGGGTCCCTCTGGAAACACCATATATTTT.

The chain employs TRBV7-2 and TRBJ1-5; a possible D gene is TRBD1 (5 bases). In germline, CDR1 is SGHTA, CDR2 FQGNSA. The CDR3 is 13 amino acids. V was shortened by 5 bases and J by 7 bases, with 12 bases between the two germline ends. The CDR3 region is CASSEGRRQPQHF. The CDR3 DNA reads TGTGCCAGCAGCGAGGGACGACGGCAGCCCCAGCATTTT.

This rearrangement joins TRBV4-3 to TRBJ2-7; TRBD1 matches 7 bases. J was trimmed by 3 bases and V by 3 bases; bases with no gene match: 17. CDR3 length equals 18 residues. CDR1 LGHNA and CDR2 YSLEER come from the germline V gene. The CDR3, as DNA: TGCGCCAGCAGCCAGCACCTTAGTACCGGGACAGCGAGCTACGAGCAGTACTTC. It is translated as CASSQHLSTGTASYEQYF.

The rearrangement links TRBV7-9 to TRBJ2-5, with D possibly being TRBD1 or TRBD2 (5 bases each). Deletions cut 5 bases from V and 4 bases from J, with 14 bases between. CDR1 and CDR2 (germline): SEHNR, FQNEAQ (reference sequence). This CDR3 region has 14 residues. The CDR3 spells CASSQGTKGETQYF. CDR3 bases: TGTGCCAGCAGCCAAGGGACCAAGGGAGAGACCCAGTACTTC. The full variable domain, in which reference TRBV7-9 and TRBJ2-5 provide the parts outside the CDR3, is DTGVSQNPRHKITKRGQNVTFRCDPISEHNRLYWYRQTLGQGPEFLTYFQNEAQLEKSRLLSDRFSAERPKGSFSTLEIQRTEQGDSAMYLCASSQGTKGETQYFGPGTRLLVL.

This sequence joins TRBV12-3 or TRBV12-4 and TRBJ1-5; 8 bases match TRBD1. After removal of 5 bases from V and 3 bases from J, the junction contained 12 bases not matched to a gene. The CDR3 runs 17 residues. CDR3: CASSRSLGTGFNQPQHF. The CDR3 nucleotides read TGTGCCAGCAGTCGGAGTCTTGGGACAGGTTTCAATCAGCCCCAGCATTTT.